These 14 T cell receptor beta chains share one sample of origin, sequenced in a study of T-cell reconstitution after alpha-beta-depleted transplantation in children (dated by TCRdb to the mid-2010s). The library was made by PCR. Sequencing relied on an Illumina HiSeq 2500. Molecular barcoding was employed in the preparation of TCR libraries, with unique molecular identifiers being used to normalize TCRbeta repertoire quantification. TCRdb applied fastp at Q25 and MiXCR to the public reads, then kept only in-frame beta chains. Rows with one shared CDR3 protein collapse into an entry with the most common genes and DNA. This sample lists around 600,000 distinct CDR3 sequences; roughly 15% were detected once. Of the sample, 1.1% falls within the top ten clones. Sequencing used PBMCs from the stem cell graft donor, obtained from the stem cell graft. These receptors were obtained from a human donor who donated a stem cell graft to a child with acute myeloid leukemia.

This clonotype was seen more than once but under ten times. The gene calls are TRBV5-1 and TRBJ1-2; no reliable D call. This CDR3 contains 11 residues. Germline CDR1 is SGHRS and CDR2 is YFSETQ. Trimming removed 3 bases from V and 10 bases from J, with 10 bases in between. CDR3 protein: CASSSTGVYTF. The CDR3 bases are TGCGCCAGCAGCTCCACCGGGGTCTACACCTTC.

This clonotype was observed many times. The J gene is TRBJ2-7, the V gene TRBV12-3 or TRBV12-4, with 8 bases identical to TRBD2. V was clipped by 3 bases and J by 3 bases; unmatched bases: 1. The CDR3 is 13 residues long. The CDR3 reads CASSFGGDYEQYF. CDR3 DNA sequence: TGTGCCAGCAGTTTCGGGGGGGACTACGAGCAGTACTTC.

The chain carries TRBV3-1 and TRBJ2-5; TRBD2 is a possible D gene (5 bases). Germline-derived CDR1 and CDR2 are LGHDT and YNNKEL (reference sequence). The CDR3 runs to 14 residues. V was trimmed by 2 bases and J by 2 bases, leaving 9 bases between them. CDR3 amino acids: CASSQRGLQETQYF. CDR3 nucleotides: TGTGCCAGCAGCCAACGGGGTTTACAAGAGACCCAGTACTTC.

CDR3 bases: TGCAGCGCCGACAACGGGGGAAACACTGAAGCTTTCTTT. Protein: CSADNGGNTEAFF. The gene calls are TRBV29-1 and TRBJ1-1; maybe TRBD1 (5 bases). Trimming pared 7 bases from V and 2 bases from J, leaving 14 bases between. Germline assignment: CDR1 SQVTM and CDR2 ANQGSEA. The CDR3 spans 13 residues.

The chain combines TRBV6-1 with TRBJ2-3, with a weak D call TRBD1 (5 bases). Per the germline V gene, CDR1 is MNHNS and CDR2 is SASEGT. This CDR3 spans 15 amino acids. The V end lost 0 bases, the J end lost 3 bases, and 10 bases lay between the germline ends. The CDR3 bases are TGTGCCAGCAGTGAAGCAGGGGTGTCGACAGATACGCAGTATTTT. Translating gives CASSEAGVSTDTQYF.

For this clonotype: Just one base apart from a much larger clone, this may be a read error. CDR3 residues: CASSALQGINENLFF. The CDR3 bases are TGTGCCAGCAGTGCTCTACAGGGAATTAATGAAAACCTGTTTTTT. This chain connects TRBV12-3 or TRBV12-4 to TRBJ1-4, with a possible D match to TRBD1 (6 bases). The CDR3 consists of 15 residues.

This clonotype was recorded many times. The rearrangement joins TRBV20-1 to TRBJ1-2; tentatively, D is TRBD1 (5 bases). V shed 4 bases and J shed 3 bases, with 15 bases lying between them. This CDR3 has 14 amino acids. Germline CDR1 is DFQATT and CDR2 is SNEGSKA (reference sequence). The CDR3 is CSANTGGWDYGYTF. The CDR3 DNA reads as TGCAGTGCTAACACCGGGGGTTGGGACTATGGCTACACCTTC.

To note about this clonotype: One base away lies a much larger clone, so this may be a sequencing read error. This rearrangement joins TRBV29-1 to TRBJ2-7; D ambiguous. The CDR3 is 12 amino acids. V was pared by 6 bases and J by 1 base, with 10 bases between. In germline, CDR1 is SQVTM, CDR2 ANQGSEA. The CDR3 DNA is TGCAGCGTCGAGACACGGTCCTACGAGCAGTACTTC. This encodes CSVETRSYEQYF.

CDR3 sequence reads: CSARVGPRWDQYF. The CDR3 DNA reads TGCAGTGCTAGAGTAGGACCGAGGTGGGACCAGTACTTC. The chain couples TRBV20-1 to TRBJ2-5; D not resolved. CDR1 DFQATT and CDR2 SNEGSKA come from the germline V gene (reference sequence). The CDR3 length is 13 residues. Trimming took off 1 base at V and 10 bases at J, with 16 bases between the two ends.

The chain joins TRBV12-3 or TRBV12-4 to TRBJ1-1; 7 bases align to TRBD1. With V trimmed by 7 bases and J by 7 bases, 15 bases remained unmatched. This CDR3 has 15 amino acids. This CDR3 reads CASIPTGTADREAFF. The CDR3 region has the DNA TGTGCCAGCATTCCTACCGGGACAGCCGATCGTGAAGCTTTCTTT.

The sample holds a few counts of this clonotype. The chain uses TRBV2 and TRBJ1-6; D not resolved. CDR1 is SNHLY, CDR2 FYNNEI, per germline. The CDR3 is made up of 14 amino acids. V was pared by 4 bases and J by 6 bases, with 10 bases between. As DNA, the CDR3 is TGTGCCAGCAGTGGGACGGGGATTAATTCACCCCTCCACTTT. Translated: CASSGTGINSPLHF.

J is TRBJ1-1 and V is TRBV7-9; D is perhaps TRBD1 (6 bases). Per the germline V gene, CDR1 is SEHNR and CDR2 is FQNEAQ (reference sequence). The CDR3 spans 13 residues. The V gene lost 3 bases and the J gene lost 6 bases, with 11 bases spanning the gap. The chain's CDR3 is CASSLMGGPEAFF. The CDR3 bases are TGTGCCAGCAGCTTGATGGGGGGCCCTGAAGCTTTCTTT.

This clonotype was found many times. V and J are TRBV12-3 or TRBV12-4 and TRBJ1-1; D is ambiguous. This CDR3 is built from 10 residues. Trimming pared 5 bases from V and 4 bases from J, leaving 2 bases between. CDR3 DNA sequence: TGTGCCAGCAGTCCCACTGAAGCTTTCTTT. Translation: CASSPTEAFF.

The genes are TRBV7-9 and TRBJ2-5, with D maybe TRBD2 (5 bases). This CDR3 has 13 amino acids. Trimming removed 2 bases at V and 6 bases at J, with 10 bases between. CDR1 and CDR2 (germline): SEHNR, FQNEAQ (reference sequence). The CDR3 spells CASSLRGLKTQYF. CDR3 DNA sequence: TGTGCCAGCAGCTTAAGAGGGTTGAAGACCCAGTACTTC.